This T cell receptor beta chain was observed in a study of T cells in Graves' hyperthyroidism and ophthalmopathy. Study-level points and caveats: Among thyroid clonotypes expanded above 0.001, most also appeared in blood.

This clonotype was observed a few times. What it recognizes is unknown. Amplified regions were TCR beta CDR3 sequences from RNA transcripts. During a first-round RT-PCR of the TCR CDR3, the HTBI primer set was used. TCRdb re-analysed the multiplex PCR reads in MiXCR, keeping a single row per CDR3 protein. The sample consists of hundreds of thousands of distinct CDR3 sequences, around 15% of them appearing once. Germline CDR1 reads LGHNA; CDR2 reads YNFKEQ. This CDR3 contains 16 residues. V lost 7 bases, J lost 4 bases, and 9 bases stayed unmatched. The clonotype comes from a woman aged 18-35 years with Graves' hyperthyroidism. The sequenced sample consisted of blood. The J gene is TRBJ2-2, the V gene TRBV4-2; 10 nucleotides line up with TRBD1. CDR3 region: CASTLGTGVVTGELFF. The CDR3 nucleotides read TGTGCCAGCACCCTAGGGACAGGGGTAGTCACCGGGGAGCTGTTTTTT.